Each of the 8 T cell receptor beta chains below was sequenced from the same sample in a study of glioma-infiltrating T cells after dendritic cell vaccination. Time point defined: after dendritic cell vaccination, including at tumor progression/relapse. Measured with immunoSEQ multiplex PCR; TCRdb has only the in-frame clones, and not every one. The table records fewer than 60,000 clones, over 75% of them present only once. The source material was blood, sampled after dendritic cell vaccination. These receptors came from a human donor with glioblastoma.

V usage is TRBV19 and J usage is TRBJ2-1; D uncertain. This CDR3 has 15 residues. Germline V lookup: CDR1 LNHDA, CDR2 SQIVND (reference sequence). The CDR3 reads CAASPRLGSYNEQFF. In DNA, the CDR3 is TGTGCTGCGTCCCCTCGGCTAGGCTCCTACAATGAGCAGTTCTTC. Full variable domain (outside the CDR3, taken from reference TRBV19 and TRBJ2-1): DGGITQSPKYLFRKEGQNVTLSCEQNLNHDAMYWYRQDPGQGLRLIYYSQIVNDFQKGDIAEGYSVSREKKESFPLTVTSAQKNPTAFYLCAASPRLGSYNEQFFGPGTRLTVL.

This clone was counted a single time. The V and J genes are TRBV9 and TRBJ1-1; tentatively, D is TRBD1 (6 bases). The CDR3 spans 14 residues. The germline V gene encodes CDR1 SGDLS and CDR2 YYNGEE. With 4 bases removed from V and 1 base from J, the gap between germline ends came to 11 bases. CDR3 in DNA: TGTGCCAGCAGCCTGGGGGGGCCGAACACTGAAGCTTTCTTT. This translates into CASSLGGPNTEAFF. Full variable domain (missing parts from reference TRBV9 and TRBJ1-1): DSGVTQTPKHLITATGQRVTLRCSPRSGDLSVYWYQQSLDQGLQFLIQYYNGEERAKGNILERFSAQQFPDLHSELNLSSLELGDSALYFCASSLGGPNTEAFFGQGTRLTVV.

V and J are TRBV6-1 and TRBJ2-1, with D perhaps TRBD1 (6 bases). CDR3 length: 15 residues. The V and J ends lost 1 base and 4 bases respectively, with 11 bases between them. CDR1 is MNHNS and CDR2 is SASEGT in the germline V gene. The DNA for the CDR3 is TGTGCCAGCAGTGAAGTGGCCAGGGGATACAATGAGCAGTTCTTC. Residues: CASSEVARGYNEQFF.

The rearrangement links TRBV28 to TRBJ2-2; 7 nucleotides align to TRBD1. Looked up from germline, CDR1 is MDHEN and CDR2 is SYDVKM. The CDR3 covers 13 residues. Losses at the gene ends were 7 bases for V and 4 bases for J; bases not matched to a gene: 3. DNA for the CDR3: TGTGCCAGCATCAAGGGGGCCACCGGGGAGCTGTTTTTT. As protein: CASIKGATGELFF.

The V gene is TRBV7-9, the J gene TRBJ2-5; 7 bases fit TRBD1. Trimming removed 5 bases from V and 6 bases from J; junction bases left unmatched: 9. CDR3 length: 14 residues. The germline gives CDR1 SEHNR, CDR2 FQNEAQ (reference sequence). The CDR3 region is CASSPGKTGKTQYF. In DNA, the CDR3 is TGTGCCAGCAGCCCTGGTAAGACAGGGAAGACCCAGTACTTC.

The V gene is TRBV28, the J gene TRBJ2-7, with TRBD1 matching 7 bases. Trimming cost V 4 bases and J 9 bases; bases outside gene matches: 6. Germline V gene sequence: CDR1 MDHEN, CDR2 SYDVKM. The CDR3 has 12 residues. The CDR3 region is CASSSRGRRQYF. In DNA, the CDR3 is TGTGCCAGCAGTTCTAGGGGGCGGCGGCAGTACTTC. The variable domain in full, completed from reference TRBV28 and TRBJ2-7, reads DVKVTQSSRYLVKRTGEKVFLECVQDMDHENMFWYRQDPGLGLRLIYFSYDVKMKEKGDIPEGYSVSREKKERFSLILESASTNQTSMYLCASSSRGRRQYFGPGTRLTVT.

CDR3 in amino acids: CASSRQADYPYEQYF. CDR3 in DNA: TGTGCCAGCAGCCGACAGGCAGACTATCCCTACGAGCAGTACTTC. The chain uses TRBV14 and TRBJ2-7, with TRBD1 as a possible D gene (6 bases). The germline V gene encodes CDR1 SGHDN and CDR2 FVKESK. The V and J ends lost 4 bases and 2 bases respectively, with 15 bases between them. The CDR3 totals 15 residues.

This clone came up once. The chain recombines TRBV7-2 with TRBJ2-7; a weak D match, TRBD2 (6 bases). The germline gives CDR1 SGHTA, CDR2 FQGNSA. This CDR3 region has 14 residues. V lost 5 bases and J lost 9, with 20 bases in between. Here the CDR3 reads CASSREGLALGQYF. The CDR3 DNA reads as TGTGCCAGCAGCCGAGAAGGGCTAGCGCTTGGGCAGTACTTC.